The next 27 T cell receptor beta chains were all read from a single sample in a study of shared clonotypes between healthy human individuals. Data came from immunoSEQ multiplex PCR; TCRdb stores just in-frame clones and leaves some out. The sample carries millions of clones, approximately 95% recorded once. The source material was naive CD4+ T cells sorted from blood. The subset was: CD45RA+ positively selected. All receptors come from a man between 18 and 35 years old in good health.

V usage is TRBV2 and J usage is TRBJ2-4, with D possibly being TRBD2 (6 bases). The CDR3 totals 17 residues. The germline CDR1 and CDR2 sequences are SNHLY and FYNNEI. The V and J ends lost 4 bases and 0 bases respectively, with 16 bases between them. CDR3 sequence reads: CASSANGTSLAKNIQYF. The CDR3 nucleotides read TGTGCCAGCAGTGCTAACGGGACTTCACTAGCCAAAAACATTCAGTACTTC.

The chain carries TRBV5-1 and TRBJ2-1; TRBD2 agrees at 7 bases. Germline V lookup: CDR1 SGHRS, CDR2 YFSETQ. The CDR3 runs 15 residues. V lost 4 bases to trimming and J lost 4 bases; unmatched junction nucleotides: 8. CDR3 bases: TGCGCCAGCAGCACCGGGACTAACCTTTACAATGAGCAGTTCTTC. It codes for CASSTGTNLYNEQFF. Full variable domain (remainder filled in from reference TRBV5-1 and TRBJ2-1): KAGVTQTPRYLIKTRGQQVTLSCSPISGHRSVSWYQQTPGQGLQFLFEYFSETQRNKGNFPGRFSGRQFSNSRSEMNVSTLELGDSALYLCASSTGTNLYNEQFFGPGTRLTVL.

The chain combines TRBV4-2 with TRBJ1-6; D unclear. The CDR3 length is 12 residues. The germline V gene has CDR1 LGHNA and CDR2 YNFKEQ. Trimming stripped 3 bases from V and 7 bases from J, with 4 bases between. The CDR3 sequence is CASSQQNSPLHF. The CDR3 DNA follows: TGTGCCAGCAGCCAGCAAAATTCACCCCTCCACTTT.

In regard to this clone: A junction boundary mismatches the germline segment, possibly from a read error. The CDR3 sequence: CASSLPGGSRQLYYNEQFF. CDR3 coding DNA: TGTGCTAGCAGCTTACCAGGCGGCAGCCGACAGCTCTACTACAATGAGCAGTTCTTC. This rearrangement joins TRBV7-7 to TRBJ2-1; a possible D gene is TRBD1 (5 bases). The CDR3 length is 19 residues. Germline lookup yields CDR1 SSHAT and CDR2 FNYEAQ (reference sequence).

The chain has TRBV9 and TRBJ1-4; D is ambiguous. This CDR3 has 19 amino acids. The V end lost 6 bases, the J end lost 2 bases, and 26 bases lay between the germline ends. From germline, CDR1 is SGDLS and CDR2 YYNGEE. The CDR3 nucleotides are TGTGCCAGCATTTCCTATATCGGGTCCCGACGGGCGACTAATGAAAAACTGTTTTTT. This gives the protein CASISYIGSRRATNEKLFF. Full variable domain (missing parts from reference TRBV9 and TRBJ1-4): DSGVTQTPKHLITATGQRVTLRCSPRSGDLSVYWYQQSLDQGLQFLIQYYNGEERAKGNILERFSAQQFPDLHSELNLSSLELGDSALYFCASISYIGSRRATNEKLFFGSGTQLSVL.

The rearrangement uses TRBV28 and TRBJ2-7; 7 bases fit TRBD1. The CDR3 consists of 15 residues. Trimming removed 6 bases from V and 3 bases from J; junction bases left unmatched: 11. Germline values: CDR1 MDHEN, CDR2 SYDVKM. CDR3 sequence (DNA): TGTGCCAGCAGGTTTGGGGACAGTTTACTCTACGAGCAGTACTTC. The encoded protein is CASRFGDSLLYEQYF.

This clone appeared a single time. This specimen includes other DNA sequences encoding the same CDR3. V and J are TRBV9 and TRBJ2-5; weak D call: TRBD1 (6 bases). The length of the CDR3 is 14 residues. V was pared by 0 bases and J by 5 bases, with 11 bases between. Germline V gene sequence: CDR1 SGDLS, CDR2 YYNGEE. CDR3 DNA: TGTGCCAGCAGCGTAGCACAGGGTGGGGAGACCCAGTACTTC. Its protein is CASSVAQGGETQYF.

The chain links TRBV20-1 to TRBJ2-1; D is ambiguous. The CDR3 length is 11 residues. Germline V gene lookup returns CDR1 DFQATT and CDR2 SNEGSKA (reference sequence). The CDR3 sequence is CRAGTYNEQFF. CDR3 nucleotide sequence: TGCAGGGCAGGAACCTACAATGAGCAGTTCTTC.

This chain joins TRBV19 and TRBJ2-6; 10 bases map to TRBD2. The length of the CDR3 is 17 residues. Germline CDR1 reads LNHDA; CDR2 reads SQIVND (reference sequence). J gave up 0 bases and V 3 bases, and 2 bases lay outside the gene matches. In nucleotides, the CDR3 is TGTGCCAGTAGTATTAGCGGGGGGCACTCTGGGGCCAACGTCCTGACTTTC. Protein: CASSISGGHSGANVLTF.

The chain combines TRBV6-5 with TRBJ2-1; tentatively, D is TRBD2 (6 bases). The germline V gene encodes CDR1 MNHEY and CDR2 SVGAGI. The CDR3 covers 14 residues. Deletions cut 7 bases from V and 6 bases from J, with 16 bases between. The CDR3 DNA reads TGTGCCAGCAACCCGCGGAGGGACTTCAATGAGCAGTTCTTC. Residues: CASNPRRDFNEQFF.

For the CDR3, the DNA is TGTGCCAGCAGTCCCGGACTAGCGAGAACCTACGAGCAGTACTTC. Protein sequence: CASSPGLARTYEQYF. V gene TRBV27 combines with J gene TRBJ2-7, with TRBD2 matching over 9 bases. The CDR3 contains 15 residues. CDR1 is MNHEY, CDR2 SMNVEV, per germline (reference sequence). J lost 2 bases, V lost 5 bases, and 7 bases had no gene match.

The chain carries TRBV5-1 and TRBJ2-7; 8 nucleotides agree with TRBD2. The CDR3 consists of 14 residues. CDR1 is SGHRS and CDR2 is YFSETQ in the germline V gene. After removal of 4 bases from V and 2 bases from J, the junction contained 5 bases not matched to a gene. The CDR3 nucleotides are TGCGCCAGCAGCCGGGAGGGCCCCACCTACGAGCAGTACTTC. Amino acids: CASSREGPTYEQYF.

The chain employs TRBV30 and TRBJ2-2; D remains ambiguous. Trimming cost V 3 bases and J 2 bases, with 4 bases left between them. Germline CDR1 reads GTSNPN; CDR2 reads SVGIG (reference sequence). The CDR3 contains 12 residues. This CDR3 reads CAWSHNTGELFF. In nucleotides, the CDR3 is TGTGCCTGGAGCCATAACACCGGGGAGCTGTTTTTT.

This rearrangement joins TRBV28 to TRBJ2-3, with D possibly matching TRBD2 (5 bases). Deletions cut 3 bases from V and 5 bases from J, with 9 bases between. Germline CDR1 is MDHEN and CDR2 is SYDVKM. The CDR3 runs 13 residues. The CDR3 DNA follows: TGTGCCAGCAGTTTGCCACTAGTAGATACGCAGTATTTT. Amino acid sequence: CASSLPLVDTQYF.

CDR3 amino acids: CASSSDHGETQYF. CDR3 nucleotides: TGCGCCAGCAGCTCCGACCACGGAGAGACCCAGTACTTC. This rearrangement joins TRBV5-1 to TRBJ2-5; D is ambiguous. V shed 3 bases and J shed 4 bases, with 10 bases lying between them. The CDR3 totals 13 residues. Germline CDR1 SGHRS, CDR2 YFSETQ.

CDR3 sequence (DNA): TGTGCCAGCAGTGACGGACAGCGCACCTTCTATGGCTACACCTTC. It specifies CASSDGQRTFYGYTF. The chain couples TRBV6-6 to TRBJ1-2; TRBD1 might be the D (6 bases). The CDR3 contains 15 residues. V lost 5 bases, J lost 4 bases, and 17 bases lay in between. Per the germline V gene, CDR1 is MNHNY and CDR2 is SVGAGI (reference sequence).

The chain is built from TRBV20-1 and TRBJ1-1; TRBD1 matches 7 bases. Germline-derived CDR1 and CDR2 are DFQATT and SNEGSKA (reference sequence). The CDR3 covers 11 residues. J lost 10 bases, V lost 2 bases, and 4 bases had no gene match. The CDR3 loop is CSARQTGVAFF. The CDR3 DNA sequence: TGCAGTGCTAGACAAACAGGGGTAGCTTTCTTT.

This sequence joins TRBV5-1 and TRBJ1-6; no reliable D call. The germline V gene encodes CDR1 SGHRS and CDR2 YFSETQ. The CDR3 extends over 17 amino acids. Trimming removed 0 bases from V and 3 bases from J, with 13 bases in between. CDR3 nucleotide sequence: TGCGCCAGCAGCTTGGGATTAGGGCGGTACTATAATTCACCCCTCCACTTT. As protein: CASSLGLGRYYNSPLHF.

The rearrangement uses TRBV7-8 and TRBJ2-7, with D maybe TRBD1 (5 bases). Looked up from germline, CDR1 is SGHVS and CDR2 is FQNEAQ. The CDR3 runs to 17 residues. The V end was cut by 2 bases, the J end by 0 bases, with 17 bases between. The CDR3 region is CASSLMTDNPGSYEQYF. Here the CDR3 DNA reads TGTGCCAGCAGCTTAATGACAGACAATCCTGGCTCCTACGAGCAGTACTTC.

V usage is TRBV10-3 and J usage is TRBJ1-6, with D possibly matching TRBD1 (5 bases). Germline V gene data show CDR1 as ENHRY and CDR2 as SYGVKD. Trimming removed 10 bases from V and 7 bases from J, with 14 bases in between. The CDR3 consists of 13 residues. The CDR3 loop reads CATSTGGNSPLHF. CDR3 sequence (DNA): TGTGCCACCAGCACTGGGGGGAATTCACCCCTCCACTTT.

The chain combines TRBV4-3 with TRBJ2-2, with a tentative D call TRBD2 (5 bases). Trimming removed 0 bases at V and 3 bases at J, with 23 bases between. The CDR3 contains 20 residues. CDR1 is LGHNA and CDR2 is YSLEER in the germline V gene. This CDR3 is CASSQDVMGYGVSDTGELFF. CDR3 nucleotides: TGCGCCAGCAGCCAAGATGTGATGGGGTACGGGGTGTCGGACACCGGGGAGCTGTTTTTT.

This clone appeared once. Different DNA sequences within this sample yield the same CDR3. J is TRBJ1-3 and V is TRBV7-9; 8 nucleotides agree with TRBD1. The CDR3 is made up of 15 amino acids. Looked up from germline, CDR1 is SEHNR and CDR2 is FQNEAQ (reference sequence). With 2 bases clipped from V and 0 bases from J, the junction kept 0 bases outside the gene matches. Here the CDR3 reads CASSLQGASGNTIYF. DNA for the CDR3: TGTGCCAGCAGCTTACAGGGGGCCTCTGGAAACACCATATATTTT.

V and J are TRBV7-2 and TRBJ2-3; a possible D gene is TRBD2 (6 bases). Germline V gene lookup returns CDR1 SGHTA and CDR2 FQGNSA. CDR3 size: 16 residues. The ends were cut back, 1 base at V and 5 bases at J, with 16 bases in the middle. Here the CDR3 reads CASSLGILAGVDTQYF. CDR3 nucleotide sequence: TGTGCCAGCAGCTTAGGGATACTAGCTGGGGTAGATACGCAGTATTTT.

The CDR3, as DNA: TGTGCCAGCAGCTTAGTGACTAGCGGGTTCTACGAGCAGTACTTC. Protein: CASSLVTSGFYEQYF. The chain combines TRBV7-2 with TRBJ2-7; 10 bases line up with TRBD2. The CDR3 is 15 amino acids. J lost 3 bases, V lost 1 base, and 3 bases had no gene match. In germline, CDR1 is SGHTA, CDR2 FQGNSA.

Concerning this clone itself: A single base separates this from a much larger clone, so it may be a read error. This same CDR3 is encoded by further DNA sequences in the sample. V is TRBV18 and J is TRBJ1-5; D remains unclear. CDR3 length: 12 residues. Germline V gives CDR1 KGHSH, CDR2 LQKENI. V lost 0 bases, J lost 5 bases, and 2 bases lay in between. This chain's CDR3 is CASSPPDQPQHF. Here the CDR3 DNA reads TGTGCCAGCTCACCACCCGATCAGCCCCAGCATTTT.

The J gene is TRBJ2-7, the V gene TRBV5-1, with 13 bases identical to TRBD2. Germline V gives CDR1 SGHRS, CDR2 YFSETQ. With 4 bases clipped from V and 4 bases from J, the junction kept 2 bases outside the gene matches. This CDR3 has 14 residues. The CDR3 DNA reads as TGCGCCAGCAGCAGGACTAGCGGGAGATACGAGCAGTACTTC. It codes for CASSRTSGRYEQYF.

The chain uses TRBV28 and TRBJ1-3; the D gene is possibly TRBD1 (6 bases). CDR3 length: 15 residues. Germline assignment: CDR1 MDHEN and CDR2 SYDVKM. V was clipped by 7 bases and J by 0 bases, with 13 bases between them. This CDR3 is CASIATGSSGNTIYF. In DNA, the CDR3 is TGTGCCAGCATCGCAACAGGGAGCTCTGGAAACACCATATATTTT.